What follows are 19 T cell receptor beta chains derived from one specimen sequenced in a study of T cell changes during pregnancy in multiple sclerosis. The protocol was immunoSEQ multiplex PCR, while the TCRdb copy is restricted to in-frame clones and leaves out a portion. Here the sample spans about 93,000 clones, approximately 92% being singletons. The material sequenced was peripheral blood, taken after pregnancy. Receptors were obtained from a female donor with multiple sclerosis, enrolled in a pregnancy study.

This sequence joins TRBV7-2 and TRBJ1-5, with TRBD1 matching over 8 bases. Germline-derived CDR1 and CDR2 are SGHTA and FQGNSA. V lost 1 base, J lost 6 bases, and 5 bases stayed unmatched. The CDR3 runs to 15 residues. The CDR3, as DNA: TGTGCCAGCAGCTTAGTAGGACAGGGAGGTCAGCCCCAGCATTTT. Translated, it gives CASSLVGQGGQPQHF.

The CDR3 is CASSPSVWDRGIGNYGYTF. CDR3 nucleotide sequence: TGTGCCAGCAGTCCGTCCGTCTGGGACAGGGGGATAGGGAACTATGGCTACACCTTC. J is TRBJ1-2 and V is TRBV27; 11 nucleotides match TRBD1. Germline V gene sequence: CDR1 MNHEY, CDR2 SMNVEV (reference sequence). With V trimmed by 5 bases and J by 2 bases, 16 bases remained unmatched. CDR3 length equals 19 residues.

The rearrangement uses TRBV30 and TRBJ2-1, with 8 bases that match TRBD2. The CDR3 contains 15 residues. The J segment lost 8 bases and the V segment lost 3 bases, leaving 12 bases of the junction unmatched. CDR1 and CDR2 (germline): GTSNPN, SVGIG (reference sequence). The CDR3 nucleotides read TGTGCCTGGAGCGGGGGTAGCGGGGCTAGGGATGAGCAGTTCTTC. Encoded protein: CAWSGGSGARDEQFF.

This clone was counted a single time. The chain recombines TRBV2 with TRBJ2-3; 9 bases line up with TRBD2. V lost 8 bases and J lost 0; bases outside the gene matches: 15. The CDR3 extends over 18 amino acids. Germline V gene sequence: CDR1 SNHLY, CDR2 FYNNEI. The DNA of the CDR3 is TGTGCCAGCTGCTTCACTGGCCTAGCGGGGACTAGCACAGATACGCAGTATTTT. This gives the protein CASCFTGLAGTSTDTQYF.

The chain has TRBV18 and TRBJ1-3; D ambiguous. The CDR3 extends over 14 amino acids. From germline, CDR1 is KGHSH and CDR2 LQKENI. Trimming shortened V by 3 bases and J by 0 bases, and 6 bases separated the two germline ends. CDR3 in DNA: TGTGCCAGCTCACCGGCGGGCTCTGGAAACACCATATATTTT. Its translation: CASSPAGSGNTIYF.

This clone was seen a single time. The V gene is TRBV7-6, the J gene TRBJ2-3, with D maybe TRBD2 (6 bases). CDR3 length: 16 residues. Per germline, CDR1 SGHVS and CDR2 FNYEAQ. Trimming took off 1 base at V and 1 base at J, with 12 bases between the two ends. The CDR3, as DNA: TGTGCCAGCAGCTTAGTTGTGTCTAGCGGCACAGATACGCAGTATTTT. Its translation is CASSLVVSSGTDTQYF.

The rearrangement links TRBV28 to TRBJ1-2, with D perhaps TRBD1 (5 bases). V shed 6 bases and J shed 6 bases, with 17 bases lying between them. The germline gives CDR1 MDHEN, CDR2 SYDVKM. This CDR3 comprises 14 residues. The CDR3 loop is CASRDSSSFHGYTF. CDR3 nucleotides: TGTGCCAGCAGAGACAGTAGCTCGTTCCATGGCTACACCTTC.

In DNA, the CDR3 is TGTGCCAGTAGTATTAGGGGGATTAACTATGGCTACACCTTC. Translating gives CASSIRGINYGYTF. The chain couples TRBV19 to TRBJ1-2, with D maybe TRBD1 (6 bases). This CDR3 is 14 amino acids long. From germline, CDR1 is LNHDA and CDR2 SQIVND (reference sequence). Trimming removed 3 bases at V and 1 base at J, with 9 bases between.

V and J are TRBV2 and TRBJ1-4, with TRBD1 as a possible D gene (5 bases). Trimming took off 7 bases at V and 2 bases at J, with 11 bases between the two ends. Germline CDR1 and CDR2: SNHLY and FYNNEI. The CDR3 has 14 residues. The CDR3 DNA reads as TGTGCCAGCACCCTACAGGTTACTAATGAAAAACTGTTTTTT. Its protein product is CASTLQVTNEKLFF.

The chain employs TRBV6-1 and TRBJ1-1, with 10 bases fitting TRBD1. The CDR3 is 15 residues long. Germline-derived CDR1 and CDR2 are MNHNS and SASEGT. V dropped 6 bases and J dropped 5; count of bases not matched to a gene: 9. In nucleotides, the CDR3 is TGTGCCAGCAGAGAGAGCGACAGGGGGCGAACTGAAGCTTTCTTT. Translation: CASRESDRGRTEAFF.

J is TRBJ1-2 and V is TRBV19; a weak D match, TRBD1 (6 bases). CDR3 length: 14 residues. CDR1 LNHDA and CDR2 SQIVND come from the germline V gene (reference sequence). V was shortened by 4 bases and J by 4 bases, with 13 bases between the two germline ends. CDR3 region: CASSSLQGSYGYTF. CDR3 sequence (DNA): TGTGCCAGTAGTAGTCTACAGGGTTCCTATGGCTACACCTTC.

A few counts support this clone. As DNA, the CDR3 is TGTGCCTGGAGACGTGGAACAGGCCGGGAGCTGTTTTTT. Its protein is CAWRRGTGRELFF. The chain couples TRBV30 to TRBJ2-2, with D maybe TRBD1 (5 bases). Trimming cost V 3 bases and J 9 bases, with 14 bases left between them. Germline CDR1 and CDR2: GTSNPN and SVGIG (reference sequence). There are 13 residues in the CDR3. The full variable domain, with the rest looked up from reference TRBV30 and TRBJ2-2, is SQTIHQWPATLVQPVGSPLSLECTVEGTSNPNLYWYRQAAGRGLQLLFYSVGIGQISSEVPQNLSASRPQDRQFILSSKKLLLSDSGFYLCAWRRGTGRELFFGEGSRLTVL.

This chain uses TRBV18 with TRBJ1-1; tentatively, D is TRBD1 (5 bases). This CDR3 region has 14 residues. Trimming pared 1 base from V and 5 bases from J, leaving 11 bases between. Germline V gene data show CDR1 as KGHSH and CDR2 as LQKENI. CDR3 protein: CASSPQEEGTEAFF. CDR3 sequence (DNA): TGTGCCAGCTCACCACAGGAGGAGGGGACTGAAGCTTTCTTT. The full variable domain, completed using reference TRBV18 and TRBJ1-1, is NAGVMQNPRHLVRRRGQEARLRCSPMKGHSHVYWYRQLPEEGLKFMVYLQKENIIDESGMPKERFSAEFPKEGPSILRIQQVVRGDSAAYFCASSPQEEGTEAFFGQGTRLTVV.

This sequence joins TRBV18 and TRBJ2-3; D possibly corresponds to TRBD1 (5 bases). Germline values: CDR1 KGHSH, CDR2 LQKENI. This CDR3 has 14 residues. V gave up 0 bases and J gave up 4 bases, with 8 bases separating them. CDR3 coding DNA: TGTGCCAGCTCACCACCGTTGACAGCAGATACGCAGTATTTT. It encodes CASSPPLTADTQYF.

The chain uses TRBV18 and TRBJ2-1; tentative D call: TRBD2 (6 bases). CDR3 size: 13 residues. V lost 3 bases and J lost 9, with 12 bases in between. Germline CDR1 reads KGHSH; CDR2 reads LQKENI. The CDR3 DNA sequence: TGTGCCAGCTCACCGGCCGGAGGGACTGAGCAGTTCTTC. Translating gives CASSPAGGTEQFF.

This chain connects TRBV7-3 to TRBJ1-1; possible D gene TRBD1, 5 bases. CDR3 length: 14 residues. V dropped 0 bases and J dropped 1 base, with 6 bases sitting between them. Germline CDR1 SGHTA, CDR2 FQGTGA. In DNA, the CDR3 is TGTGCCAGCAGCTTAACGGGGGGGAACACTGAAGCTTTCTTT. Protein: CASSLTGGNTEAFF.

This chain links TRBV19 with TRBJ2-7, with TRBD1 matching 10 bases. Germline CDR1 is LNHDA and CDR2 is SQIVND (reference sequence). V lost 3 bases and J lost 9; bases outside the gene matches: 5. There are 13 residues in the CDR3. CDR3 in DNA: TGTGCCAGTAGTATGGGACAGGGGAATTGGCAGTACTTC. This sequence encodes CASSMGQGNWQYF.

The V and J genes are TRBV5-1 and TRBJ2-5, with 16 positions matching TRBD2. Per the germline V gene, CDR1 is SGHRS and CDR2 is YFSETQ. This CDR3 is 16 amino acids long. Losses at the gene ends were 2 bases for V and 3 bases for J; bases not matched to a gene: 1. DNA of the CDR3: TGCGCCAGCAGCTTTGGGACTAGCGGGAGGGAAGAGACCCAGTACTTC. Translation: CASSFGTSGREETQYF.

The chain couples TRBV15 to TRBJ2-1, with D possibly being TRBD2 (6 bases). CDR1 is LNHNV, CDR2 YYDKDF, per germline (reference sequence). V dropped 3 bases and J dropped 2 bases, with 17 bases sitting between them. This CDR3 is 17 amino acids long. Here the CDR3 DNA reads TGTGCCACCAGCAGGGGGACTGATCTCGAGGCCTACAATGAGCAGTTCTTC. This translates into CATSRGTDLEAYNEQFF.